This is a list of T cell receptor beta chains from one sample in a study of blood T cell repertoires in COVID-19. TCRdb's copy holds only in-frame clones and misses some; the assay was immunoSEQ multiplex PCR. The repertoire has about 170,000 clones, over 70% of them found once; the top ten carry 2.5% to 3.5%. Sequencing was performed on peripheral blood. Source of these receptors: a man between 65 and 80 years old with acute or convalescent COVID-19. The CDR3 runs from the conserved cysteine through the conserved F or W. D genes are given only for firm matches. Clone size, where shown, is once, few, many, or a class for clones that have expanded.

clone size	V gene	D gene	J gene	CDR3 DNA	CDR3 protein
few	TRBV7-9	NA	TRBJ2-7	TGTGCCAGCAGCTTAACTCTGGGGCCGTCCTACGAGCAGTACTTC	CASSLTLGPSYEQYF
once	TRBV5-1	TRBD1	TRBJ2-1	TGCGCCAGCAGCTTGGAGGGACAGTACAATGAGCAGTTCTTC	CASSLEGQYNEQFF
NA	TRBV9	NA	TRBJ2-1	TGTGCCAGCAGCGCAGGTCGGAGGCACAATGAGCAGTTCTTC	CASSAGRRHNEQFF
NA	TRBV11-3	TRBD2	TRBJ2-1	TGTGCCAGCAGCTTAGCTAGGCGCGGAGGTACTAGCGGTTACAATGAGCAGTTCTTC	CASSLARRGGTSGYNEQFF
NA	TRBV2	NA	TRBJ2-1	TGTGCCAGCAGCCCTAGGGGGTTTGAGCAGTTCTTC	CASSPRGFEQFF
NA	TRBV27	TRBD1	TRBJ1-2	TGTGCCAGCAGTCAAGACAGGGGGCTCCATGGCTACACCTTC	CASSQDRGLHGYTF
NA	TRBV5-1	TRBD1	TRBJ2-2	TGCGCCAGCAGGCAGACAGGGGGTTCAGTCGGGGAGCTGTTTTTT	CASRQTGGSVGELFF
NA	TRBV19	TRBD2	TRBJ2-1	TGTGCCAGTGGCACCCGTAGCGGGAGTCGTAATGAGCAGTTCTTC	CASGTRSGSRNEQFF
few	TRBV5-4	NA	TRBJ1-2	TGTGCCAGCAGCTTGAACCCAGGGAAGGGTGTGCTGCAGGGCTACACCTTC	CASSLNPGKGVLQGYTF
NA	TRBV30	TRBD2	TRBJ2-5	TGTGCCTGGAGTGTAAGGTCTAGCGGGAGGGTTAAGGAGACCCAGTACTTC	CAWSVRSSGRVKETQYF
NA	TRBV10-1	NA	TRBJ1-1	TGCGCCAGCAGTGAGTCAAATTTGGGGACTGGGCCGAACACTGAAGCTTTCTTT	CASSESNLGTGPNTEAFF
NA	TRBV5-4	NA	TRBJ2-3	TGTGCCAGCAGCTTGGCGGGGGTTGGCGATACGCAGTATTTT	CASSLAGVGDTQYF
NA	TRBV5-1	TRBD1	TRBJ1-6	TGCGCCAGCAGCAGAACAGGGGCACGTAATTCACCCCTCCACTTT	CASSRTGARNSPLHF
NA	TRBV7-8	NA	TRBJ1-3	TGTGCCAGCAAAATCGGACAAAGCTCTGGAAACACCATATATTTT	CASKIGQSSGNTIYF